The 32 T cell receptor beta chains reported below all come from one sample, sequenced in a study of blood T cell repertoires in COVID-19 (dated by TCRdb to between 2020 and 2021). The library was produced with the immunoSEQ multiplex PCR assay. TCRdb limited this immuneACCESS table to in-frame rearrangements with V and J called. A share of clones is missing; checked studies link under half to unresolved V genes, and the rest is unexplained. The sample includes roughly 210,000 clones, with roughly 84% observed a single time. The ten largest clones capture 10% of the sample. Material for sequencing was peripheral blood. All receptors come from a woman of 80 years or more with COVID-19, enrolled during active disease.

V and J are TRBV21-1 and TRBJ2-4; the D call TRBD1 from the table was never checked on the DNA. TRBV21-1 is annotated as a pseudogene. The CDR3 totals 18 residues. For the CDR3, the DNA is TGTGCCAGCAGCTCCGGGACAGGGGGCCACGTAGCCAAAAACATTCAGTACTTC. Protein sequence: CASSSGTGGHVAKNIQYF.

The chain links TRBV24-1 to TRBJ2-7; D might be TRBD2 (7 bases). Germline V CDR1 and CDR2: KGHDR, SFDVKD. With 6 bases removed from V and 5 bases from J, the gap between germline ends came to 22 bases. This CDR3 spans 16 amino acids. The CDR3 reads CATSSGGGYTGNEQYF. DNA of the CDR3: TGTGCCACCAGTTCCGGCGGGGGCTACACTGGGAACGAGCAGTACTTC.

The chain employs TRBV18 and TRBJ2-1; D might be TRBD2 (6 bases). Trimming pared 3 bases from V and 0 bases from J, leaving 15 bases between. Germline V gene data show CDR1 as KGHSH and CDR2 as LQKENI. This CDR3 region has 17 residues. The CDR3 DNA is TGTGCCAGCTCACCTTTAAGGGCGGGGAGCTCCTACAATGAGCAGTTCTTC. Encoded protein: CASSPLRAGSSYNEQFF.

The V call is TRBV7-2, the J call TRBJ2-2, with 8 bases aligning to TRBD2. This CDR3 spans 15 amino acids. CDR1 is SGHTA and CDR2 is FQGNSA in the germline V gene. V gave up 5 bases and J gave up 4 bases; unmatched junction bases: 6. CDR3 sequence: CASSPVGTSTGELFF. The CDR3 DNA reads TGTGCCAGCAGCCCGGTAGGGACTAGCACCGGGGAGCTGTTTTTT.

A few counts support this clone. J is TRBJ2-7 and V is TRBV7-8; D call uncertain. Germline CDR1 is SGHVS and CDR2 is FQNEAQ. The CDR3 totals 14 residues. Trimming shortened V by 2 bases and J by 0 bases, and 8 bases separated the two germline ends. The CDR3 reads CASSLNGLSYEQYV. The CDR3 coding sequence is TGTGCCAGCAGCTTAAATGGGCTCTCCTACGAGCAGTACGTC.

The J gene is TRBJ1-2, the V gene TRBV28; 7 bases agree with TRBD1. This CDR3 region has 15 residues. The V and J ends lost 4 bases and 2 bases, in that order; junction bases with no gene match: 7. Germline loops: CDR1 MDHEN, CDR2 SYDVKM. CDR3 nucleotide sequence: TGTGCCAGCAGTTCAGGGACAGCCTCGAACTATGGCTACACCTTC. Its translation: CASSSGTASNYGYTF.

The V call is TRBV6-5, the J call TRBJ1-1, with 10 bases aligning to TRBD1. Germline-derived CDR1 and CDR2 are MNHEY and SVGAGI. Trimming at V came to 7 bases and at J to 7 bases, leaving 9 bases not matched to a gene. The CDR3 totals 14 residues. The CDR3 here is CASTKDRGQGEAFF. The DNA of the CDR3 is TGTGCCAGCACCAAAGACAGGGGGCAAGGTGAAGCTTTCTTT.

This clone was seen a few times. CDR3 DNA sequence: TGTGCCAGCAGCTTTATTGCAGCGGGCTACACCTTC. It encodes CASSFIAAGYTF. The chain has TRBV7-9 and TRBJ1-2; D gene ambiguous. In germline, CDR1 is SEHNR, CDR2 FQNEAQ (reference sequence). The CDR3 extends over 12 amino acids. Between the trimmed V and J ends, which lost 3 bases and 8 bases, there was a span of 10 bases. The full variable domain, its missing parts supplied by reference TRBV7-9 and TRBJ1-2, is DTGVSQNPRHKITKRGQNVTFRCDPISEHNRLYWYRQTLGQGPEFLTYFQNEAQLEKSRLLSDRFSAERPKGSFSTLEIQRTEQGDSAMYLCASSFIAAGYTFGSGTRLTVV.

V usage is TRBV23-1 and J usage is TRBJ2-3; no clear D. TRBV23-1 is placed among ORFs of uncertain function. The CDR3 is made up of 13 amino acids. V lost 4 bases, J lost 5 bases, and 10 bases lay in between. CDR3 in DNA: TGCGCCAGCAGTCTCCCTCCAGAAGATACGCAGTATTTT. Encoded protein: CASSLPPEDTQYF.

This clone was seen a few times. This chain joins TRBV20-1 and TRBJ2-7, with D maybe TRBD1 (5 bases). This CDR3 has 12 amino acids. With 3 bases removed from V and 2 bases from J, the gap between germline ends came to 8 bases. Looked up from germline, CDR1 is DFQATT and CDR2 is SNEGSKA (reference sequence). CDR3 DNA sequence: TGCAGTGCTAGTGACAGAACCTACGAGCAGTACTTC. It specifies CSASDRTYEQYF.

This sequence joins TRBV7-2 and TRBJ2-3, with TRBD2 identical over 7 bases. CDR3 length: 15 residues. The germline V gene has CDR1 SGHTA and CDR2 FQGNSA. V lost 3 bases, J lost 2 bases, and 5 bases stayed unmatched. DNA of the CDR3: TGTGCCAGCAGCTTGGGGCGGGACTACACAGATACGCAGTATTTT. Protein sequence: CASSLGRDYTDTQYF.

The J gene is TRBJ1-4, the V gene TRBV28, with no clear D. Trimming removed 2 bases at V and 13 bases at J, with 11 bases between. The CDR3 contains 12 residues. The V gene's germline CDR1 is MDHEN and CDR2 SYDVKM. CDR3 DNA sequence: TGTGCCAGCAGTTTACCCCAAGCAGGACTGTTTTTT. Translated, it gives CASSLPQAGLFF.

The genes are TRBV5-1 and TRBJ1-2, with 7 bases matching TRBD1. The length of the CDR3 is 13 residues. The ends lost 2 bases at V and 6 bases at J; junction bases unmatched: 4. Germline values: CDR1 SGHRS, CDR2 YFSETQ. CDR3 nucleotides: TGCGCCAGCAGCTTAGGACAGGCTGATGGCTACACCTTC. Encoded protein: CASSLGQADGYTF.

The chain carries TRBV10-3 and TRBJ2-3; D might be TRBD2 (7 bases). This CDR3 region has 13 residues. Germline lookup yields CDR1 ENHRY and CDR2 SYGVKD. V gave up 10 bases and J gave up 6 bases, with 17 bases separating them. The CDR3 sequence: CANSGGPGDTQYF. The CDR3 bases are TGTGCCAACTCGGGGGGCCCTGGGGATACGCAGTATTTT.

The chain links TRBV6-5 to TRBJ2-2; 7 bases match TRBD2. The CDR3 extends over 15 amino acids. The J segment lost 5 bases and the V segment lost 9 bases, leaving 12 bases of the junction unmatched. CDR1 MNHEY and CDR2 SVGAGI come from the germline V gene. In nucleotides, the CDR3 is TGTGCCAGTTGCCCGGGGGGAGGGAGGACCGGGGAGCTGTTTTTT. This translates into CASCPGGGRTGELFF.

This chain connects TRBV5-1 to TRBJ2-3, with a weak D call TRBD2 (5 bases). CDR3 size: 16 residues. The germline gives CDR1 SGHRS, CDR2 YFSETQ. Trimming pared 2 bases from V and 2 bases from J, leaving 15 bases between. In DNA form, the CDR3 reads TGCGCCAGCAGCTTCGTTCTGCCGGGGAACACAGATACGCAGTATTTT. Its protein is CASSFVLPGNTDTQYF.

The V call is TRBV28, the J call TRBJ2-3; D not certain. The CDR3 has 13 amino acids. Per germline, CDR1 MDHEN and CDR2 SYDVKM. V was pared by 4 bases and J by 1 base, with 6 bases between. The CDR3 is CASSYGGTDTQYF. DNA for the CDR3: TGTGCCAGCAGTTATGGAGGCACAGATACGCAGTATTTT.

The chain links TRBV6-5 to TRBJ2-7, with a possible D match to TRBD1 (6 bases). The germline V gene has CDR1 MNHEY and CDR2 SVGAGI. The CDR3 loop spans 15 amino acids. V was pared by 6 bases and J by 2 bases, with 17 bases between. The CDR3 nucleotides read TGTGCCAGCAGCCCAACAGGGTCCACGCCCTACGAGCAGTACTTC. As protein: CASSPTGSTPYEQYF.

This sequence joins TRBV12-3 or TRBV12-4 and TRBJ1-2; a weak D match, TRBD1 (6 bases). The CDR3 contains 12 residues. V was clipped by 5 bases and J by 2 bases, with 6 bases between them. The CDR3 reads CASSDRNYGYTF. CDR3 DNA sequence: TGTGCCAGCAGTGACAGGAACTATGGCTACACCTTC.

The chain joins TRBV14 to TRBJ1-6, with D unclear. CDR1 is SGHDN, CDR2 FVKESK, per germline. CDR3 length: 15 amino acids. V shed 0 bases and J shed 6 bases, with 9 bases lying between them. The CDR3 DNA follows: TGTGCCAGCAGCCAAGAGGATCGGGGTAATTCACCCCTCCACTTT. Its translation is CASSQEDRGNSPLHF.

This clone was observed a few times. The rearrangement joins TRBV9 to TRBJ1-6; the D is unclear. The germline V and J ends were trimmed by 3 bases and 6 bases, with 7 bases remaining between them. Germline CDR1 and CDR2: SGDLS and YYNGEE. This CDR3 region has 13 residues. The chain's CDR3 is CASSAPGNSPLHF. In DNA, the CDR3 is TGTGCCAGCAGCGCCCCGGGTAATTCACCCCTCCACTTT.

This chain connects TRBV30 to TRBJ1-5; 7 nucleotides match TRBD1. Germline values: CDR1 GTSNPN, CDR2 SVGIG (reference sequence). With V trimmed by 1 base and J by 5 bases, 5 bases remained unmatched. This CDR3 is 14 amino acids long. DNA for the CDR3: TGTGCCTGGAGTGAGACAGGGACCCATCAGCCCCAGCATTTT. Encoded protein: CAWSETGTHQPQHF.

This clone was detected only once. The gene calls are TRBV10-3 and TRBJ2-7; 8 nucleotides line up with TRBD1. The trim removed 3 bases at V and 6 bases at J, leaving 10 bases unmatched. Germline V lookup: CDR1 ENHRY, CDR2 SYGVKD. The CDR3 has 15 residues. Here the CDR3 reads CAISEALDRVGEQYF. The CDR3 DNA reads TGTGCCATCAGTGAAGCGCTGGACAGGGTGGGCGAGCAGTACTTC.

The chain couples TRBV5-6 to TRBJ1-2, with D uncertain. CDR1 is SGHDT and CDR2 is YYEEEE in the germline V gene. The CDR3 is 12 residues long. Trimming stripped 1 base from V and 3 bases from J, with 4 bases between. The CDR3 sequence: CASSLRDYGYTF. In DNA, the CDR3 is TGTGCCAGCAGCTTGCGGGACTATGGCTACACCTTC.

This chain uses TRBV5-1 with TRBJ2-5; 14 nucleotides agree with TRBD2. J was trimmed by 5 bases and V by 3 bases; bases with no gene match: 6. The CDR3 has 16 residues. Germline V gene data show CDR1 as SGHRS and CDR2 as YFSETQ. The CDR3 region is CASSSSGLAGGETQYF. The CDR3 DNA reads TGCGCCAGCAGCTCGAGCGGACTAGCGGGGGGTGAGACCCAGTACTTC.

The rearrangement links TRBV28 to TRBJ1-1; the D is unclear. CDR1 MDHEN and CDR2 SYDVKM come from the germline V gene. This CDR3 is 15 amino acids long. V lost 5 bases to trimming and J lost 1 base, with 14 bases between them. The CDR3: CASSPPGKGNTEAFF. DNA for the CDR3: TGTGCCAGCAGTCCGCCGGGAAAGGGGAACACTGAAGCTTTCTTT.

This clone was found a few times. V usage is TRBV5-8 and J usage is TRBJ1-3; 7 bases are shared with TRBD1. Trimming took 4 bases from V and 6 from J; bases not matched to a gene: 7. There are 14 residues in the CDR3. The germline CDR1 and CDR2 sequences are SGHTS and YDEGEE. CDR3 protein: CASSPDRTPNTIYF. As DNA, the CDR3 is TGTGCCAGCAGCCCGGACAGGACTCCAAACACCATATATTTT.

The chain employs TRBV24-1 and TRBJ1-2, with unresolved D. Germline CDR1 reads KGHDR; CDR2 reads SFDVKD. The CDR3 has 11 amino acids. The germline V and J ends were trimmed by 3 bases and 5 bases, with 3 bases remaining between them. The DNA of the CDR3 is TGTGCCACCAGTGATCCGTATGGCTACACCTTC. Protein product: CATSDPYGYTF.

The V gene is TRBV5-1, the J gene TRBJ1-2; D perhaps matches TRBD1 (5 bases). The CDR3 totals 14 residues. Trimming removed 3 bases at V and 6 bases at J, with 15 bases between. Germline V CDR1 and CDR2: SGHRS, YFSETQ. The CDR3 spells CASSSQGGSDGYTF. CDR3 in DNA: TGCGCCAGCAGCTCTCAGGGAGGTTCGGATGGCTACACCTTC.

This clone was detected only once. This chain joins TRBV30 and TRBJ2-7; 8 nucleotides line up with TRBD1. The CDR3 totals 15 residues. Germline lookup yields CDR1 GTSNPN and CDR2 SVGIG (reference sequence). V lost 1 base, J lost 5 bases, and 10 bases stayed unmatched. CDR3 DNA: TGTGCCTGGAGTGAGGGGACAGGCCTTTTCGACGAGCAGTACTTC. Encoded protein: CAWSEGTGLFDEQYF.

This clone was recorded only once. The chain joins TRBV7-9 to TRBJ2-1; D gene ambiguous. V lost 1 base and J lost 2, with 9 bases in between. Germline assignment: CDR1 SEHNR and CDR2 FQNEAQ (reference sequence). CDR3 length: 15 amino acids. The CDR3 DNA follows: TGTGCCAGCAGCTTAGGGCGGCAACCCTACAATGAGCAGTTCTTC. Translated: CASSLGRQPYNEQFF.

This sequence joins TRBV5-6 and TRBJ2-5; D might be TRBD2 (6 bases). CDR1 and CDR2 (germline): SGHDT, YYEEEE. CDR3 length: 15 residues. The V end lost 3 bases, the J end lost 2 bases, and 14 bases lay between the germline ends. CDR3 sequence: CASSYGGGSQETQYF. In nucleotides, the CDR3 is TGTGCCAGCAGCTACGGGGGAGGATCGCAAGAGACCCAGTACTTC.